This T cell receptor (beta chain) was sequenced for a study of beta chain features in type 1 diabetes. cDNA synthesis used the whole RNA isolate, giving expressed TCRB sequences. Assay used: immunoSEQ multiplex PCR; TCRdb lists only in-frame clones, some missing. Of under 400,000 clones listed, roughly 12% are singletons. This clone was counted only a few times. Its matching antigen is unknown. Study-wide results and limits: Researchers report that Type 1 diabetes patients had moderately but significantly shorter TCRB CDR3s across all four CD4+ subsets.

Trimming removed 8 bases at V and 0 bases at J, with 8 bases between. The CDR3 spans 12 residues. Germline CDR1 reads MNHEY; CDR2 reads SVGAGI. On average, the one heparinised blood draw given by each donor was approximately 100 mL. Every sorted population was more than 98% pure. The chain has TRBV6-5 and TRBJ2-7; no firm D call. Sequences were obtained from naive CD4+ T cells from blood. The source of this sequence is a woman between 18 and 29 years old with type 1 diabetes. DNA for the CDR3: TGTGCCAGCTTTAGCAACTCCTACGAGCAGTACTTC. It specifies CASFSNSYEQYF.